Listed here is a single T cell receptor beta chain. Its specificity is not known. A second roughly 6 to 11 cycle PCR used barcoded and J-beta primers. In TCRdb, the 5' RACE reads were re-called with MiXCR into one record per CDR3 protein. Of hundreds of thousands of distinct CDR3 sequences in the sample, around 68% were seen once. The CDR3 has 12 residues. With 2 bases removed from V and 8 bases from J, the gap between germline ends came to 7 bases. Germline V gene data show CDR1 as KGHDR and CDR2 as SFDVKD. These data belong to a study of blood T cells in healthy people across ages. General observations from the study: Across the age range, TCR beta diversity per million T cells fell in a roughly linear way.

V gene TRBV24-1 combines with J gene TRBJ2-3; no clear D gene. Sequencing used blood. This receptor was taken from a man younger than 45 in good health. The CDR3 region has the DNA TGTGCCACCAGTGATTATGTAGGTACGCAGTATTTT. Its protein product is CATSDYVGTQYF.